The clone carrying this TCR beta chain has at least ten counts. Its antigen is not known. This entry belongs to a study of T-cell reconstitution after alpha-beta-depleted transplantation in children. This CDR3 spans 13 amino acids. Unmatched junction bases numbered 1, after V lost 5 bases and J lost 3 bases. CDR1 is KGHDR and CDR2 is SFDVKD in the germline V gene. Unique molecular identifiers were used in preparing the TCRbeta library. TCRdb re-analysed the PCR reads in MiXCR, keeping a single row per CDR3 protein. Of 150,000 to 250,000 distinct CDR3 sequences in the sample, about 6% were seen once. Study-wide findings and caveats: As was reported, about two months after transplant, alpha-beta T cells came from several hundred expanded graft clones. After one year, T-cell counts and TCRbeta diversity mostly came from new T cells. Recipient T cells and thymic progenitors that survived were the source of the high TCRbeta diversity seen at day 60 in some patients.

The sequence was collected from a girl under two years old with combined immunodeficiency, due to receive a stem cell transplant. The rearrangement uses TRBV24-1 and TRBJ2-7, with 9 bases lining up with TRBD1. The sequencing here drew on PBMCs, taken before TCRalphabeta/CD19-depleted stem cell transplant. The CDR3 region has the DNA TGTGCCACCAGTGCGGGACAGGGCTACGAGCAGTACTTC. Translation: CATSAGQGYEQYF.